These T cell receptor beta chains were read from a single sample in a study of cytomegalovirus exposure and HLA in healthy donors. Profiled with immunoSEQ multiplex PCR; TCRdb holds only in-frame clones, not every one. The table records under 45,000 clones, 60% to 80% of them present only once. Input material: PBMCs. Every receptor here comes from a man in his thirties or forties in good health and CMV-seronegative. The CDR3 runs from the conserved cysteine through the conserved F or W. D genes are given only for firm matches. Rows give clone size only sometimes, using once, few, many, or a class for an expanded clone.

J: TRBJ1-2
V: TRBV5-8
size: once
D: TRBD1
DNA: TGTGCCAGCAGCTTGACAGGGGCGGGCTATGGCTACACCTTC
CDR3: CASSLTGAGYGYTF

J: TRBJ2-1
V: TRBV6-4
size: few
D: TRBD1
DNA: TGTGCCAGCAGTGACGGGACAGGGGGCAATGAGCAGTTCTTC
CDR3: CASSDGTGGNEQFF

J: TRBJ1-2
V: TRBV11-2
size: .
D: TRBD1
DNA: TGTGCCAGCAGCTTAGATGGGGGGACAGGGGCGCCAGGTTCCTATGGCTACACCTTC
CDR3: CASSLDGGTGAPGSYGYTF

J: TRBJ2-5
V: TRBV7-3
size: .
D: TRBD2
DNA: TGTGCCAGCAGCCCGAGCGGGAGAGTGATCCAAGAGACCCAGTACTTC
CDR3: CASSPSGRVIQETQYF

J: TRBJ1-3
V: TRBV9
size: few
D: .
DNA: TGTGCCAGCAGCGAACAGGTATCTGGAAACACCATATATTTT
CDR3: CASSEQVSGNTIYF

J: TRBJ2-7
V: TRBV19
size: .
D: .
DNA: TGTGCCAGTAGTATGTGGGGAGAGGTAACCTCCTACGAGCAGTACTTC
CDR3: CASSMWGEVTSYEQYF

J: TRBJ2-3
V: TRBV6-1
size: .
D: TRBD1
DNA: TGTGCCAGTAAAGGGGGCGAGTCCTCAGATACGCAGTATTTT
CDR3: CASKGGESSDTQYF

J: TRBJ1-2
V: TRBV27
size: .
D: .
DNA: TGTGCCAGCAGTTTAGGTGGGGCGACGGGCTACACCTTC
CDR3: CASSLGGATGYTF

J: TRBJ2-5
V: TRBV5-1
size: once
D: .
DNA: TGCGCCAGCAGCTTGGCCGGGAGAATATCAGAGACCCAGTACTTC
CDR3: CASSLAGRISETQYF

J: TRBJ2-1
V: TRBV6-4
size: .
D: TRBD1
DNA: TGTGCCAGCAGTAACCATCCCGGGACAGGGGGGGAGCAGTTCTTC
CDR3: CASSNHPGTGGEQFF

J: TRBJ2-7
V: TRBV7-2
size: .
D: .
DNA: TGTGCCAGCAGTCTGTCCTTCCGCGGCGGAACTTACGAGCAGTACTTC
CDR3: CASSLSFRGGTYEQYF

J: TRBJ1-2
V: TRBV6-5
size: .
D: .
DNA: TGTGCCAGCAGTTACACACCGCGGGGGAACTATGGCTACACCTTC
CDR3: CASSYTPRGNYGYTF

J: TRBJ1-6
V: TRBV7-2
size: few
D: .
DNA: TGTGCCAGCAGCCAAGTCCGGGTTCGGTCACCCCTCCACTTT
CDR3: CASSQVRVRSPLHF

J: TRBJ2-7
V: TRBV4-2
size: medium-sized
D: TRBD2
DNA: TGTGCCAGCAGCCAAGATGAGGCTAGCGGGTCCTACGAGCAGTACTTC
CDR3: CASSQDEASGSYEQYF

J: TRBJ2-5
V: TRBV29-1
size: .
D: TRBD2
DNA: TGCAGCGTTGTGGGACTAGCGGGAAAAGAGACCCAGTACTTC
CDR3: CSVVGLAGKETQYF

J: TRBJ1-5
V: TRBV19
size: .
D: TRBD1
DNA: TGTGCCAGTAGTATGACAGGGGGAGATCAGCCCCAGCATTTT
CDR3: CASSMTGGDQPQHF

J: TRBJ1-2
V: TRBV4-3
size: .
D: .
DNA: TGCGCCAGCAGCCAACAGCGATCCAGGGGCGACAACTATGGCTACACCTTC
CDR3: CASSQQRSRGDNYGYTF

J: TRBJ1-5
V: TRBV6-1
size: .
D: .
DNA: TGTGCCAGCAGCTACAGGGAGGGTCAGCCCCAGCATTTT
CDR3: CASSYREGQPQHF

J: TRBJ2-3
V: TRBV2
size: once
D: TRBD1
DNA: TGTGCCAGCAGTGGGAGGACAGGGGCCACAGATACGCAGTATTTT
CDR3: CASSGRTGATDTQYF

J: TRBJ1-6
V: TRBV4-2
size: once
D: .
DNA: TGTGCCAGCAGCCAAGATCCGCCAGGGGCTACTCGCCCCCTCCACTTT
CDR3: CASSQDPPGATRPLHF

J: TRBJ2-7
V: TRBV10-2
size: .
D: TRBD2
DNA: TGCGCCAGCCGAAGGACTAGCCGAACATTGGGGAAGGATTACGAGCAGTACTTC
CDR3: CASRRTSRTLGKDYEQYF

J: TRBJ1-3
V: TRBV10-3
size: .
D: .
DNA: TGTGCCATCAGTCTGGGGGGGGCGGAGGGAAACACCATATATTTT
CDR3: CAISLGGAEGNTIYF

J: TRBJ2-1
V: TRBV15
size: few
D: TRBD2
DNA: TGTGCCACCAGCAGAGACGGACTAGCGGGATCCCGAATCTACAATGAGCAGTTCTTC
CDR3: CATSRDGLAGSRIYNEQFF

J: TRBJ2-2
V: TRBV5-5
size: .
D: TRBD2
DNA: TGTGCCAGCAGCTTGTGGATTTCACTAGCGGGAGGGCGTGACACCGGGGAGCTGTTTTTT
CDR3: CASSLWISLAGGRDTGELFF

J: TRBJ2-7
V: TRBV18
size: once
D: TRBD2
DNA: TGTGCCAGCTCACCAAGCGGGCTAGCGGGAACTAGCTCCTACGAGCAGTACTTC
CDR3: CASSPSGLAGTSSYEQYF

J: TRBJ2-1
V: TRBV11-2
size: .
D: TRBD2
DNA: TGTGCCAGCAGCTTAGCCCCGGGACTAGCGGGAGGTAATGAGCAGTTCTTC
CDR3: CASSLAPGLAGGNEQFF

J: TRBJ2-7
V: TRBV9
size: .
D: TRBD2
DNA: TGTGCCAGCAGCGTCTCGCCGGCTAGCGGGCTCTCCTACGAGCAGTACTTC
CDR3: CASSVSPASGLSYEQYF

J: TRBJ1-6
V: TRBV7-2
size: .
D: TRBD1
DNA: TGTGCCAGCAGCTTGGGACAGGGGTTTTCACCCCTCCACTTT
CDR3: CASSLGQGFSPLHF

J: TRBJ2-1
V: TRBV7-2
size: .
D: TRBD2
DNA: TGTGCCAGCAGCTCCGCCGTAGCGGGGGCCTACAATGAGCAGTTCTTC
CDR3: CASSSAVAGAYNEQFF

J: TRBJ2-7
V: TRBV2
size: .
D: .
DNA: TGTGCCAGCAGAGAGGAACGACTTACGTCCTACGAGCAGTACTTC
CDR3: CASREERLTSYEQYF

J: TRBJ2-1
V: TRBV2
size: once
D: .
DNA: TGTGCCAGCAGACCAGACCGGGATGAGCAGTTCTTC
CDR3: CASRPDRDEQFF

J: TRBJ2-3
V: TRBV7-9
size: few
D: .
DNA: TGTGCCAGCAGCTTACGGGGTAGCACAGATACGCAGTATTTT
CDR3: CASSLRGSTDTQYF

J: TRBJ1-4
V: TRBV9
size: .
D: .
DNA: TGTGCCAGCAGCGTAGAAGAGGGATACGGCTCAGAAAAACTGTTTTTT
CDR3: CASSVEEGYGSEKLFF

J: TRBJ2-1
V: TRBV28
size: few
D: TRBD2
DNA: TGTGCCAGCAGCGATAGCGGGGGAGCCTCCTACAATGAGCAGTTCTTC
CDR3: CASSDSGGASYNEQFF

J: TRBJ1-2
V: TRBV4-2
size: .
D: TRBD1
DNA: TGTGCCAGCAGCCAAGACGTGGCGGGCAGGGGGATGGGTGGCTACACCTTC
CDR3: CASSQDVAGRGMGGYTF

J: TRBJ2-2
V: TRBV27
size: .
D: TRBD1
DNA: TGTGCCAGCAGGCAGACAGGGTTCACCGGGGAGCTGTTTTTT
CDR3: CASRQTGFTGELFF

J: TRBJ2-1
V: TRBV13
size: .
D: TRBD2
DNA: TGTGCCAGCAGCTTAGTCTGGGGCCGAGCGGGAGTTTACAATGAGCAGTTCTTC
CDR3: CASSLVWGRAGVYNEQFF